These T cell receptor beta chains were read from a single sample in a study of blood T cells in healthy people across ages. Using its own MiXCR run on the 5' RACE reads, TCRdb lists one record per CDR3 protein. The table shows approximately 960,000 distinct CDR3 sequences, with 25% to 35% occurring only once. Another study also made use of these data, one on T cells of mothers and their children.

The specimen was blood. Receptors were obtained from a woman in her thirties or forties in good health. CDR3s include the opening cysteine and the closing phenylalanine or tryptophan. D genes are given only for firm matches. Where a row states a size, it is once, few, many or the class of an expanded clone; other rows omit it.

-	TRBJ1-1	few	TRBV28	CASIMNTEAFF	TGTGCCAGCATTATGAACACTGAAGCTTTCTTT
-	TRBJ1-5	few	TRBV7-3	CASSLGNGQPQHF	TGTGCCAGCAGCTTAGGAAACGGTCAGCCCCAGCATTTT
-	TRBJ2-5	few	TRBV5-6	CASSLGGGDWETQYF	TGTGCCAGCAGCCTTGGAGGGGGGGATTGGGAGACCCAGTACTTC
TRBD2	TRBJ2-3	-	TRBV4-1	CASSQRYDPSGGAADMQYF	TGCGCCAGCAGCCAGCGATACGATCCTAGCGGGGGGGCAGCAGATATGCAGTATTTT
-	TRBJ1-1	few	TRBV5-1	CASSLGSEAEAFF	TGCGCCAGCAGCTTGGGGTCTGAGGCTGAAGCTTTCTTT
-	TRBJ2-7	-	TRBV5-1	CASSFGLLNEQYF	TGCGCCAGCAGCTTCGGTCTTCTCAACGAGCAGTACTTC
-	TRBJ2-3	many	TRBV9	CASSVVGSLTDTQYF	TGTGCCAGCAGCGTAGTTGGGAGTCTCACAGATACGCAGTATTTT
TRBD1	TRBJ1-5	-	TRBV7-8	CASSLHRGLEGSQPQHF	TGTGCCAGCAGCTTACACAGGGGACTGGAAGGGAGTCAGCCCCAGCATTTT
-	TRBJ2-7	-	TRBV7-2	CASRPDWRDYEQYF	TGTGCCAGCAGACCGGACTGGAGGGACTACGAGCAGTACTTC
-	TRBJ2-7	-	TRBV30	CAWTPWGEGEQYF	TGTGCCTGGACTCCATGGGGGGAAGGGGAGCAGTACTTC
-	TRBJ1-1	-	TRBV11-1	CASSPKTELERRRNSEAFF	TGTGCCAGCAGCCCCAAGACGGAACTCGAGAGGCGGAGGAACTCCGAAGCTTTCTTT
-	TRBJ2-1	-	TRBV7-9	CASSLFPNEQVF	TGTGCCAGCAGCTTGTTCCCCAATGAGCAGGTCTTC
-	TRBJ1-6	few	TRBV3-1	CASSPRWTVTTANSPLHF	TGTGCCAGCAGCCCTCGTTGGACAGTTACGACTGCCAATTCACCCCTCCACTTT
-	TRBJ2-3	-	TRBV5-4	CASSLDPYRETDTQYF	TGTGCCAGCAGCTTGGATCCTTACAGGGAAACAGATACGCAGTATTTT
-	TRBJ1-2	-	TRBV15	CATSRVIGQNYGYTF	TGTGCCACCAGCAGAGTTATCGGCCAGAACTATGGCTACACCTTC
TRBD1	TRBJ2-1	many	TRBV6-6	CASSPPEGAYEQFF	TGTGCCAGCAGTCCCCCAGAGGGGGCCTATGAGCAGTTCTTC
-	TRBJ2-7	-	TRBV12-3/TRBV12-4	CASTPGGGYNEQYF	TGTGCCAGCACCCCGGGGGGCGGCTACAATGAGCAGTACTTC
-	TRBJ1-1	few	TRBV6-2/TRBV6-3	CASSYSSRTEAFF	TGTGCCAGCAGTTACTCGTCGCGTACTGAAGCTTTCTTT
-	TRBJ2-3	many	TRBV24-1	CATSDYHRASTDTQYF	TGTGCCACCAGTGATTACCACAGGGCAAGCACGGATACGCAGTATTTT
TRBD1	TRBJ2-7	many	TRBV25-1	CASSGTGFSYEQYF	TGTGCCAGCAGCGGGACAGGATTCTCCTACGAGCAGTACTTC
-	TRBJ1-6	-	TRBV6-6	CASSPGLYPLHF	TGTGCCAGCAGTCCGGGCCTGTACCCCCTCCACTTT
-	TRBJ2-5	many	TRBV5-6	CASSPRPSRPGEQYF	TGTGCCAGCAGCCCACGTCCCAGCCGACCGGGAGAGCAGTACTTC
TRBD1	TRBJ1-5	few	TRBV12-3/TRBV12-4	CASNRQGHQPQHF	TGTGCCAGCAACCGACAGGGGCATCAGCCCCAGCATTTT
-	TRBJ2-3	-	TRBV5-1	CASSLEGVLTDTQYF	TGCGCCAGCAGCTTGGAAGGGGTCCTCACAGATACGCAGTATTTT
-	TRBJ2-7	few	TRBV6-2/TRBV6-3	CASSYSGRGIYEQYF	TGTGCCAGCAGTTACTCGGGCAGGGGAATCTACGAGCAGTACTTC
TRBD2	TRBJ2-1	many	TRBV7-2	CASSVTSGARGGEQFF	TGTGCCAGCAGCGTGACTAGCGGGGCGCGGGGTGGGGAGCAGTTCTTC
-	TRBJ2-2	few	TRBV29-1	CSVESGTTTGELFF	TGCAGCGTTGAATCCGGGACAACTACCGGGGAGCTGTTTTTT
-	TRBJ2-7	-	TRBV5-1	CASSSDYTYQTGNEQYF	TGCGCCAGCAGCTCGGACTACACCTATCAGACAGGGAACGAGCAGTACTTC
-	TRBJ2-1	-	TRBV5-1	CASSLVGVAETYNEQFF	TGCGCCAGCAGCTTGGTTGGGGTAGCGGAAACCTACAATGAGCAGTTCTTC
TRBD1	TRBJ1-5	many	TRBV29-1	CSVTTGVSNQPQHF	TGCAGCGTAACGACAGGGGTCAGCAATCAGCCCCAGCATTTT
-	TRBJ1-1	many	TRBV27	CASSLGLSNTEAFF	TGTGCCAGCAGTTTAGGGCTCAGCAACACTGAAGCTTTCTTT
TRBD1	TRBJ2-5	many	TRBV28	CASSSPGTGIGETQYF	TGTGCCAGCAGTTCCCCCGGGACAGGGATCGGAGAGACCCAGTACTTC
-	TRBJ1-2	-	TRBV5-4	CASSLAGRQENYGYTF	TGTGCCAGCAGCTTGGCGGGACGCCAGGAAAACTATGGCTACACCTTC
-	TRBJ1-2	-	TRBV15	CTTSRGSPNYGYTF	TGTACCACCAGCAGAGGAAGTCCTAACTATGGCTACACCTTC
-	TRBJ2-1	-	TRBV6-6	CASSYIGIDNEQFF	TGTGCCAGCAGTTACATCGGGATCGACAATGAGCAGTTCTTC
-	TRBJ1-5	few	TRBV15	CATSSSVTAYSNQPQHF	TGTGCCACCAGCAGTTCTGTGACAGCCTATAGCAATCAGCCCCAGCATTTT
TRBD2	TRBJ2-1	once	TRBV6-1	CASSLLLAGDLNEQFF	TGTGCCAGCAGCCTATTACTAGCGGGGGACCTTAATGAGCAGTTCTTC
-	TRBJ1-6	once	TRBV5-1	CASSLQGKDSPLHF	TGCGCCAGCAGCTTACAGGGCAAAGATTCACCCCTCCACTTT
TRBD1	TRBJ2-5	many	TRBV28	CASSFVSRGLGDQYF	TGTGCCAGCAGTTTCGTCTCTAGGGGGCTAGGGGACCAGTACTTC
-	TRBJ2-6	many	TRBV18	CASSPSGKGGGANVLTF	TGTGCCAGCTCACCGTCGGGGAAAGGAGGTGGGGCCAACGTCCTGACTTTC
-	TRBJ1-1	many	TRBV29-1	CSVQTVMAFF	TGCAGCGTTCAAACAGTTATGGCTTTCTTT
-	TRBJ2-1	few	TRBV6-1	CASSVARERNEQFF	TGTGCCAGCAGTGTAGCCAGGGAAAGGAATGAGCAGTTCTTC
-	TRBJ1-2	few	TRBV7-3	CASSSSHRRQRRGYGYTF	TGTGCCAGCAGCTCCTCACACCGCCGGCAGCGCAGGGGCTATGGCTACACCTTC
-	TRBJ1-5	once	TRBV20-1	CSARASGSQPQHF	TGCAGTGCTAGAGCGTCCGGGTCTCAGCCTCAGCATTTT
TRBD1	TRBJ2-3	many	TRBV5-1	CASSLGGNRGSDTQYF	TGCGCCAGCAGCTTGGGAGGAAACAGGGGCTCAGATACGCAGTATTTT
-	TRBJ2-5	-	TRBV7-9	CGSSFARGGQETQYF	TGTGGCAGCAGCTTCGCCAGGGGTGGACAAGAGACCCAGTACTTC
TRBD1	TRBJ2-7	many	TRBV7-3	CASSLKDRDEQYF	TGTGCCAGCAGCTTGAAGGACAGGGACGAGCAGTACTTC
-	TRBJ2-7	few	TRBV12-3/TRBV12-4	CASRGGQVGGYEQYF	TGTGCCAGCAGAGGGGGACAGGTGGGAGGGTACGAGCAGTACTTC
-	TRBJ2-5	-	TRBV7-3	CASSPRGASNEQYF	TGTGCCAGCAGCCCTAGGGGGGCGAGCAATGAGCAGTACTTC
-	TRBJ1-1	many	TRBV6-2/TRBV6-3	CASRVWAQAFF	TGTGCCAGCCGAGTATGGGCCCAAGCTTTCTTT
-	TRBJ2-7	-	TRBV7-9	CASSRNDPSYEQYF	TGTGCCAGCAGCCGGAATGACCCCTCCTACGAGCAGTACTTC
TRBD1	TRBJ2-2	-	TRBV4-3	CVSSLLLLGQGVSGELFF	TGCGTCAGCAGCCTACTACTTTTGGGACAGGGGGTGTCCGGGGAGCTGTTTTTT
-	TRBJ2-3	many	TRBV7-3	CASSPQRLSTDTQYF	TGTGCCAGCAGCCCGCAGCGGCTGAGCACAGATACGCAGTATTTT
-	TRBJ1-1	few	TRBV11-2	CASSLLTGIYTEAFF	TGTGCCAGCAGCCTACTAACGGGGATTTACACTGAAGCTTTCTTT
TRBD1	TRBJ1-1	few	TRBV6-2/TRBV6-3	CVAGQGNTEAFF	TGTGTCGCGGGACAGGGTAACACTGAAGCTTTCTTT
TRBD1	TRBJ2-7	-	TRBV4-1	CVSSQGQRRQGAGEQYF	TGCGTCAGCAGCCAAGGTCAGCGCAGACAGGGGGCGGGAGAGCAGTACTTC
-	TRBJ1-2	-	TRBV4-3	CASSQDQRSSRSYGYTF	TGCGCCAGCAGCCAAGATCAGCGGTCCAGCCGTTCCTATGGCTACACCTTC